This T cell receptor (beta chain) was identified in a study of blood T cell repertoires in COVID-19. Across the study: COVID-19 samples from acute and convalescent phases originated in the United States, Italy and Spain.

Data came from immunoSEQ multiplex PCR; TCRdb stores just in-frame clones and leaves some out. The sample contains about 260,000 clones, less than 90% of which appear only once. This clonotype was obtained from a man aged 55 to 70 with acute or convalescent COVID-19. The sample was peripheral blood.

CDR3 DNA sequence: TGTGCCAGCACTAGAGACAGAGCGGGATCCTACGAGCAGTACTTC. Its protein product is CASTRDRAGSYEQYF. The chain joins TRBV28 to TRBJ2-7, with 7 bases aligning to TRBD2. V was clipped by 7 bases and J by 1 base; unmatched bases: 10. CDR3 length equals 15 residues. The germline V gene has CDR1 MDHEN and CDR2 SYDVKM.